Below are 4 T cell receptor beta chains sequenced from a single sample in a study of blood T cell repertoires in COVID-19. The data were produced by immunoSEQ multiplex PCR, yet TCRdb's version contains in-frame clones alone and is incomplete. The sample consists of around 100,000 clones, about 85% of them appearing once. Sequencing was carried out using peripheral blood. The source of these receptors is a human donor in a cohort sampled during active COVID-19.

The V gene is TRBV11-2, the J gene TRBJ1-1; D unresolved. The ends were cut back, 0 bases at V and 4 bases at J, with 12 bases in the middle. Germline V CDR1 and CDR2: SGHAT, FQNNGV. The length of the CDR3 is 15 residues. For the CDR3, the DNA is TGTGCCAGCAGCTTAGAGGCAGGAACGACCACTGAAGCTTTCTTT. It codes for CASSLEAGTTTEAFF.

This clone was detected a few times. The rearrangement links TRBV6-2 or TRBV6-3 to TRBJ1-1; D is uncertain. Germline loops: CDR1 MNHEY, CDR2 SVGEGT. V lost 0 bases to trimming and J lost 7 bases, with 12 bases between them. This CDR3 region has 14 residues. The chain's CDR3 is CASSYSRSLSEAFF. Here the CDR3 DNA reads TGTGCCAGCAGTTACTCGAGAAGTCTTAGTGAAGCTTTCTTT.

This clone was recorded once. CDR3 coding DNA: TGTGCCAGCAGTTACGCTAGCGGGGGTGCAGATACGCAGTATTTT. It encodes CASSYASGGADTQYF. The chain couples TRBV6-2 or TRBV6-3 to TRBJ2-3, with 10 bases matching TRBD2. The CDR3 has 15 amino acids. Per the germline V gene, CDR1 is MNHEY and CDR2 is SVGEGT. The trim removed 2 bases at V and 4 bases at J, leaving 3 bases unmatched.

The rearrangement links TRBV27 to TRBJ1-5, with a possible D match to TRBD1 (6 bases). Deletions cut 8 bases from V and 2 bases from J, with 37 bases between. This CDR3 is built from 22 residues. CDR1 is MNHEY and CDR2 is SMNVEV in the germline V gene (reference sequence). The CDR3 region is CASLPGPWRPVLSRGGNQPQHF. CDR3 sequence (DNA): TGTGCCAGCCTACCCGGGCCCTGGCGCCCTGTCCTCTCCAGGGGCGGCAATCAGCCCCAGCATTTT.